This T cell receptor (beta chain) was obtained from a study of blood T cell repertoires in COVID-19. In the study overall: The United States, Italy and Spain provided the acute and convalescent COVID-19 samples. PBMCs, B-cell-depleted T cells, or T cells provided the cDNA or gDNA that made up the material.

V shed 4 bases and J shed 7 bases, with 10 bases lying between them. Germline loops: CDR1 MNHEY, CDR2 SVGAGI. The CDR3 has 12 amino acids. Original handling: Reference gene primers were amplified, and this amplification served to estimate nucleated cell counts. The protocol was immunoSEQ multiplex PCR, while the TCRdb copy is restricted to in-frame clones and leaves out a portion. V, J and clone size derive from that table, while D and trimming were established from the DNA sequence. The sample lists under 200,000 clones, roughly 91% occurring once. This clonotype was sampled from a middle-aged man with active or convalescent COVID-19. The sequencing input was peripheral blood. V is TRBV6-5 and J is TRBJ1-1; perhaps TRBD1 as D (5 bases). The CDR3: CASSSGTLEAFF. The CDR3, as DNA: TGTGCCAGCAGTTCTGGGACTCTTGAAGCTTTCTTT.